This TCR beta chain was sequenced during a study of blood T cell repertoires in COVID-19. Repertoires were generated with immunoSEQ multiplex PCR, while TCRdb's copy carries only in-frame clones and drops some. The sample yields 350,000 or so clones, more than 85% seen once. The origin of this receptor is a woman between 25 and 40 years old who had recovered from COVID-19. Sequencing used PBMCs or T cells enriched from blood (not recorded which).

The CDR3 DNA is TGCGCCAGCAGCCAAGGGGCAGGGAGGGGGTACGAGCAGTACTTC. It is translated as CASSQGAGRGYEQYF. The V call is TRBV4-3, the J call TRBJ2-7; D may be TRBD2 (7 bases). The length of the CDR3 is 15 residues. The germline gives CDR1 LGHNA, CDR2 YSLEER. Trimming cost V 1 base and J 4 bases, with 14 bases left between them.